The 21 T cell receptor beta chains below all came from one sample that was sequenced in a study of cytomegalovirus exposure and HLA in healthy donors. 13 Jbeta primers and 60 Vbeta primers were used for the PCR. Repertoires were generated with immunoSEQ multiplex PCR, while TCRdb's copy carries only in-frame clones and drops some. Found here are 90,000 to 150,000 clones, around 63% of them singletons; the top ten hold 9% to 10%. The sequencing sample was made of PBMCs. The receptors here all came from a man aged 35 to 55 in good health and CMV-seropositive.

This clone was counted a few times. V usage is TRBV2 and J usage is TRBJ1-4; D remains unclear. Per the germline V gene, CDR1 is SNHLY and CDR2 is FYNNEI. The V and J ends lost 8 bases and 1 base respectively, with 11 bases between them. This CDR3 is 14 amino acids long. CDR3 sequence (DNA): TGTGCCAGCGGGCTAAAGAGAACTAATGAAAAACTGTTTTTT. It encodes CASGLKRTNEKLFF.

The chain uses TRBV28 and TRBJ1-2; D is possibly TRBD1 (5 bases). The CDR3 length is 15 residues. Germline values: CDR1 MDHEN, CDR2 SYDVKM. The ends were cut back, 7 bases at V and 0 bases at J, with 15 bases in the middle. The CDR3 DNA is TGTGCCAGCAAGGGGACTCTTCAAACTAACTATGGCTACACCTTC. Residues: CASKGTLQTNYGYTF.

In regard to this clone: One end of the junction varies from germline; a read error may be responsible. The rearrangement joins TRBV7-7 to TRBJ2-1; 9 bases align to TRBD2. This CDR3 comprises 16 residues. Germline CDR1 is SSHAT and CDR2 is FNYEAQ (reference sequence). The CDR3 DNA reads TGTGCTAGCAGTCAATATAGCGGGAGTGTCTACAATGAGCAGTTCTTC. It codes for CASSQYSGSVYNEQFF. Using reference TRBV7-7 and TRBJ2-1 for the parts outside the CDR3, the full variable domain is GAGVSQSPRYKVTKRGQDVTLRCDPISSHATLYWYQQALGQGPEFLTYFNYEAQPDKSGLPSDRFSAERPEGSISTLTIQRTEQRDSAMYRCASSQYSGSVYNEQFFGPGTRLTVL.

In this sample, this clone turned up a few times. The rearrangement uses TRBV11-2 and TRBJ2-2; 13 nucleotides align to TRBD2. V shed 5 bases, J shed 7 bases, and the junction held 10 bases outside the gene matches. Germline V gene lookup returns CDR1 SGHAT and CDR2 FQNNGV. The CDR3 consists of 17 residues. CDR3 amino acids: CASSPPGLAGRVGELFF. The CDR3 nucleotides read TGTGCCAGCAGCCCCCCGGGACTAGCGGGAAGGGTCGGGGAGCTGTTTTTT.

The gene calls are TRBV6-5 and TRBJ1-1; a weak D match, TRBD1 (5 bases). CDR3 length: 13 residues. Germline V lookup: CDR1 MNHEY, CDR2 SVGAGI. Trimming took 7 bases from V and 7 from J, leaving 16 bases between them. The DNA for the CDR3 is TGTGCCAGCACCCGCGGTGCGGGGGGTGAAGCTTTCTTT. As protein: CASTRGAGGEAFF.

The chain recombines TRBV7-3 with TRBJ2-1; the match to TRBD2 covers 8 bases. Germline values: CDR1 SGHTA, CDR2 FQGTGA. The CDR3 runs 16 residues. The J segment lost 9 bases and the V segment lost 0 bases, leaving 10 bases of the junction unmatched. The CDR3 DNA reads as TGTGCCAGCAGCTTAACGCGGACTAGCCTGCCGAGTGAGCAGTTCTTC. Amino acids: CASSLTRTSLPSEQFF.

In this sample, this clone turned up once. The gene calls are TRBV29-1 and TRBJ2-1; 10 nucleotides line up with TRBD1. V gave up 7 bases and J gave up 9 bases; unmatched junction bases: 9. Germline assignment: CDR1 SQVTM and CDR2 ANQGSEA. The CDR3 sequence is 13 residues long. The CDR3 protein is CSAGQGGNGEQFF. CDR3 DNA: TGCAGCGCCGGACAGGGGGGGAATGGTGAGCAGTTCTTC.

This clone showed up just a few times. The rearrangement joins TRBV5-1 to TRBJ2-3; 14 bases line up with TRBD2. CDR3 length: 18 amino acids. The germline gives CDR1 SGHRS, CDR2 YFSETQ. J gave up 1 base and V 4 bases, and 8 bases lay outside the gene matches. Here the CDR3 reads CASSTGTSGSKGTDTQYF. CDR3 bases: TGCGCCAGCAGCACCGGGACTAGCGGGAGTAAGGGCACAGATACGCAGTATTTT.

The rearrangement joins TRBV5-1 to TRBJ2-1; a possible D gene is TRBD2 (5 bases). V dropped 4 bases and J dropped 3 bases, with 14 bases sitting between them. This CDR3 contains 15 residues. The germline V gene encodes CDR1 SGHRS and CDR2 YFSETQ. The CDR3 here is CASSPDGESYNEQFF. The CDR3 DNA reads TGCGCCAGCAGCCCGGATGGGGAGAGCTACAATGAGCAGTTCTTC.

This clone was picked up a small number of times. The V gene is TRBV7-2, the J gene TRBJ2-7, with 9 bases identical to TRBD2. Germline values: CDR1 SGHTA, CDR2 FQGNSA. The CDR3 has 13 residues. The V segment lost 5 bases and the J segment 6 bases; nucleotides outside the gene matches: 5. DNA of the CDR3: TGTGCCAGCAGCGTGGGACTAGCTGGCGAGCAGTACTTC. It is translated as CASSVGLAGEQYF.

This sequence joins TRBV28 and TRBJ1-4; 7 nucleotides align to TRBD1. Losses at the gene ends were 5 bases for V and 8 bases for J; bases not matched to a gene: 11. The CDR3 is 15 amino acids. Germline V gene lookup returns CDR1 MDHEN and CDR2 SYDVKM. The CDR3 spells CASSPQTTGSEKLFF. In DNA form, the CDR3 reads TGTGCCAGCAGTCCCCAGACGACAGGGAGCGAAAAACTGTTTTTT.

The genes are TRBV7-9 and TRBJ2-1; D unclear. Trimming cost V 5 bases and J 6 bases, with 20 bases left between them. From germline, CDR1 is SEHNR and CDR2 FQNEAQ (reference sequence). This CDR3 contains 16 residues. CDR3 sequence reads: CASSPLGSFSVNEQFF. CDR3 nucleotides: TGTGCCAGCAGCCCTCTAGGAAGCTTCTCTGTCAATGAGCAGTTCTTC.

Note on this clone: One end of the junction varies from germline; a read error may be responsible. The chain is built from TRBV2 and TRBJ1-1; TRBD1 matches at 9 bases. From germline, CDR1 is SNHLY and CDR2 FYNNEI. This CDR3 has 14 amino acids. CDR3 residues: CASRGQGVKTEAFF. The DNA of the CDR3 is TGTGCCAGCAGGGGACAGGGTGTGAAAACTGAAGCTTTCTTT.

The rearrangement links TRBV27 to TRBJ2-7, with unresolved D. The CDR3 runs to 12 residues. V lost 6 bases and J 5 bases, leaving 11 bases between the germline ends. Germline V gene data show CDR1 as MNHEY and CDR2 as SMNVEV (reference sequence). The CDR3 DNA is TGTGCCAGCAGCACTACTGCTAACGAGCAGTACTTC. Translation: CASSTTANEQYF.

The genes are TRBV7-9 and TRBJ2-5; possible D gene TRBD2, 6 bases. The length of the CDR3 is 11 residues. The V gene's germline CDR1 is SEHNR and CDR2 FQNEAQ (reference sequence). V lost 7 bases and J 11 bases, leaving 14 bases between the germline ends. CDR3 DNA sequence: TGTGCCAGCAACCGATGGGGGGAGCAGTACTTC. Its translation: CASNRWGEQYF.

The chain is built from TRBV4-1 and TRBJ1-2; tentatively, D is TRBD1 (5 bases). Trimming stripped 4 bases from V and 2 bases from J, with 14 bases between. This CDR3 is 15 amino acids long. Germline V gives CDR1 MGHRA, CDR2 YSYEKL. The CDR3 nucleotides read TGCGCCAGCAGCCGACAGACACAGGAGAACTATGGCTACACCTTC. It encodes CASSRQTQENYGYTF.

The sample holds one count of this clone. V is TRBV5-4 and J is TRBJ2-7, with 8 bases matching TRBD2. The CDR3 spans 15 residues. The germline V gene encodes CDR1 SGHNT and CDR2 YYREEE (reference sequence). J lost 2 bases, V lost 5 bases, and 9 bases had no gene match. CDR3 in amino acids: CASRIDPGLAYEQYF. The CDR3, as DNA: TGTGCCAGCAGAATAGACCCGGGACTAGCCTACGAGCAGTACTTC.

In DNA, the CDR3 is TGTGCCAGCAGTTACTATTCCGGGACAGGGAGAATTGGCTACACCTTC. This encodes CASSYYSGTGRIGYTF. J is TRBJ1-2 and V is TRBV5-8; 9 bases agree with TRBD1. V trimming: 5 bases; J trimming: 7 bases; junction bases outside the gene matches: 15. This CDR3 has 16 amino acids. CDR1 and CDR2 (germline): SGHTS, YDEGEE.

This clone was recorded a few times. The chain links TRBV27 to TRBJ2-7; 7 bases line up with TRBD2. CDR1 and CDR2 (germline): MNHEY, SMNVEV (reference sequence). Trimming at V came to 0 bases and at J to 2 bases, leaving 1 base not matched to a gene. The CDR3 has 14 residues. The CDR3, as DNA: TGTGCCAGCAGTTTATCGGGAGGGCCCTACGAGCAGTACTTC. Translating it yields CASSLSGGPYEQYF.

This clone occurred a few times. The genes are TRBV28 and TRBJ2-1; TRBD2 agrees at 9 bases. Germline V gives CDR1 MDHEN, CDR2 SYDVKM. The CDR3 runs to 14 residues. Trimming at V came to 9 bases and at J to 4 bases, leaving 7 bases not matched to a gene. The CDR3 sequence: CASWGTSYYNEQFF. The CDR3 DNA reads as TGTGCCAGTTGGGGGACTAGCTATTACAATGAGCAGTTCTTC.

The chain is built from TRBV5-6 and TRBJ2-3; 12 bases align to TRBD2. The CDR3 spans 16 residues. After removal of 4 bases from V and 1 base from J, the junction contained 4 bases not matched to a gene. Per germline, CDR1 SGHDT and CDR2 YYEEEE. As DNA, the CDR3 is TGTGCCAGCAGCCCGGGACTAGCGGGCGGCACAGATACGCAGTATTTT. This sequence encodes CASSPGLAGGTDTQYF.